Sequencing of this T cell receptor beta chain was carried out in a study of OX40 agonist ivuxolimab in advanced cancers. General study findings and limits: Circulating CD4+ and CD8+ T cells showed clonal expansion by week 6 at 0.1 to 3.0 mg/kg. Certain nonresponders likewise exhibited a low normalized T-cell clonal expansion. The specificity for antigen of the expanded peripheral T cells was not determined.

Data came from immunoSEQ multiplex PCR; TCRdb stores just in-frame clones and leaves some out. The table includes about 110,000 clones, more than 85% detected once. Concerning this clone itself: The antigen is undetermined.

The V and J ends lost 4 bases and 9 bases respectively, with 7 bases between them. This CDR3 contains 11 residues. Germline V gives CDR1 SNHLY, CDR2 FYNNEI. The sequence derives from an adult with an advanced solid tumor such as melanoma, head and neck, liver or kidney cancer. The J gene is TRBJ2-1, the V gene TRBV2; no firm D call. The sample was CD4+ or CD8+ T cells sorted from blood, taken in a trial of the OX40 agonist ivuxolimab. CDR3 loop: CASSGAVEQFF. The CDR3 bases are TGTGCCAGCAGTGGGGCGGTTGAGCAGTTCTTC.